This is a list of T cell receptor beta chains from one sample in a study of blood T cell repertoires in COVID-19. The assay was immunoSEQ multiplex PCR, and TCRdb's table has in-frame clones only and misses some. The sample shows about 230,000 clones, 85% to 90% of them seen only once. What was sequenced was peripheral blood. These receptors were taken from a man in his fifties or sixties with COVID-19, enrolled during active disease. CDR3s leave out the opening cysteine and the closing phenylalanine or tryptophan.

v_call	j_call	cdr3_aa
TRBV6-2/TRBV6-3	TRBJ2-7	ASSYVHEQY
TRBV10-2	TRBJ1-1	ASGATPNTEAF
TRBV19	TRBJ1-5	ASSSAPGVDQPQH
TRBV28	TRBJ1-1	ASITGDSLEAF
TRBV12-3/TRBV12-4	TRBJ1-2	ASSADRAGYT
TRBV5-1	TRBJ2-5	ASRAAGPREETQY
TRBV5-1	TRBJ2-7	ASRTTSGTYEQY
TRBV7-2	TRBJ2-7	ASSLVGGQGYEQY
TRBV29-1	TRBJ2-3	SLGDTDTQY
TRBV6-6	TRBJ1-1	ASRGHPNTEAF
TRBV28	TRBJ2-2	ASSPGLAGTGELF
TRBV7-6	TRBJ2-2	AGAGAGGGTGELF
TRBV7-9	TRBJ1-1	ASSLTGTEAF
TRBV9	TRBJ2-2	ASSVGWTSGTGELF
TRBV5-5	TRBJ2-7	ASSLVWDRSSYEQY
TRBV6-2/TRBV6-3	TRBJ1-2	ASSHPDLGAGYGYT
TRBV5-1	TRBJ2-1	ASEQGFGEQF
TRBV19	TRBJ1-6	ATASGYNSPLH
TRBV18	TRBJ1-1	ASSIENTEAF
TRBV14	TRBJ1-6	ASSQDLPGEFTLH
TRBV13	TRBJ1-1	ASSGDREVGAF
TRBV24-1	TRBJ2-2	ATSDLKGPDRGI
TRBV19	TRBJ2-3	ASSLGQGYTDTQY
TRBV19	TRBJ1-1	ASTKGVRRTEAF
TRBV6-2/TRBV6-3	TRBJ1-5	ASSSAGIMSNQPQH
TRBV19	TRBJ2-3	ASSIGDRVKGDTQY
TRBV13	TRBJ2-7	ASSPSGGEQY
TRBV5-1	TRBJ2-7	ASSRLAGLYEQY